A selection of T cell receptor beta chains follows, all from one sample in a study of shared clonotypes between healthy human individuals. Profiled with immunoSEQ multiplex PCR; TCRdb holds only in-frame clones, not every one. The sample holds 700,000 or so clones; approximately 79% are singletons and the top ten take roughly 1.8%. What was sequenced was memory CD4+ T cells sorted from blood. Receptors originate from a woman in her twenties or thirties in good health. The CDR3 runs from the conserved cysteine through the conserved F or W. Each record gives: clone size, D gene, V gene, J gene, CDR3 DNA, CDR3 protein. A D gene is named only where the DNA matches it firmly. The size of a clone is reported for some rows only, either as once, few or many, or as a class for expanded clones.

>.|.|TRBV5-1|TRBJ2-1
TGCGCCAGCTCGGAGGGGTATGAGCAGTTCTTC
CASSEGYEQFF
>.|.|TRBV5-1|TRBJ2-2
TGCGCCAGCAGCTTGGCCAGAACCTCGAAACACATCACCGGGGAGCTGTTTTTT
CASSLARTSKHITGELFF
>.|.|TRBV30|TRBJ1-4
TGTGCCTGGGCGAGGGGGGACAACGAAAAACTGTTTTTT
CAWARGDNEKLFF
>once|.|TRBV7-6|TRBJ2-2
TGTGCCAGCAGCTTAGGGACCTTCGGGACCGGGGAGCTGTTTTTT
CASSLGTFGTGELFF
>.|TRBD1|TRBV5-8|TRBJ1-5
TGTGCCAGCAGCCCGGGACAGGGAGCGGCGGGGAATCAGCCCCAGCATTTT
CASSPGQGAAGNQPQHF
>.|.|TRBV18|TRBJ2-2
TGTGCCAGTGAGGGGAAGAACACCGGGGAGCTGTTTTTT
CASEGKNTGELFF
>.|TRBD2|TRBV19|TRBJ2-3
TGTGCCAGTAGTATTCTGGCGGGAGAGACAGATACGCAGTATTTT
CASSILAGETDTQYF
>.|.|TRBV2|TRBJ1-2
TGTGCCAGCAGTGAAGGGGACGCAGGAGTGGGCTACACCTTC
CASSEGDAGVGYTF
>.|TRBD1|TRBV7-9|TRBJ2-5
TGTGCCAGCAGCCTCTTTGGACAGGGAGGAGAGACCCAGTACTTC
CASSLFGQGGETQYF
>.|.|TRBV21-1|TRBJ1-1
TGTGCCAGCAGCAAACGCCCACCCAGACGGTTAGTGAACACTGAAGCTTTCTTT
CASSKRPPRRLVNTEAFF
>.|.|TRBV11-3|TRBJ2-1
TGTGCCAGCAGCTTAGATTCAGGGGAGGGCGGGTACAATGAGCAGTTCTTC
CASSLDSGEGGYNEQFF
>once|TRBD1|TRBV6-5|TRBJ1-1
TGTGCCAGCAGTGAAAGACAGGGGGCGGCTTTCTTT
CASSERQGAAFF
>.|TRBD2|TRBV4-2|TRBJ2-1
TGTGCCAGCAGTCTAGCGGGGGACTCCTACAATGAGCAGTTCTTC
CASSLAGDSYNEQFF
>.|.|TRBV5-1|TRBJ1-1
TGCGCCAGCAGCTTGGCCATCGGAAGCACTGAAGCTTTCTTT
CASSLAIGSTEAFF
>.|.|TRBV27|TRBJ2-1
TGTGCCAGCAGGCCTCCCGTGGGTGAGCAGTTCTTC
CASRPPVGEQFF
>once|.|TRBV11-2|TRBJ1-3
TGTGCCAGCAGCTTAGATTACTCTGGAAACACCATATATTTT
CASSLDYSGNTIYF
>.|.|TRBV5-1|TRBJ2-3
TGCGCCAGCAGTGATAGTGACACAGATACGCAGTATTTT
CASSDSDTDTQYF
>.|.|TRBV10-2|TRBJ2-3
TGCGCCAGCAGTGACGTGGGGACGGGCACAGATACGCAGTATTTT
CASSDVGTGTDTQYF
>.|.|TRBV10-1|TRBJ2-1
TGCGCCAACCCCAGGGGGGGACTAGAGCAGTTCTTC
CANPRGGLEQFF
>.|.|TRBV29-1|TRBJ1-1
TGCAGCGTTGCTGGACGGGCGGACACTGAAGCTTTCTTT
CSVAGRADTEAFF
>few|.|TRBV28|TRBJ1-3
TGTGCCAGCAGTTCCGGGAGGAACACCATATATTTT
CASSSGRNTIYF